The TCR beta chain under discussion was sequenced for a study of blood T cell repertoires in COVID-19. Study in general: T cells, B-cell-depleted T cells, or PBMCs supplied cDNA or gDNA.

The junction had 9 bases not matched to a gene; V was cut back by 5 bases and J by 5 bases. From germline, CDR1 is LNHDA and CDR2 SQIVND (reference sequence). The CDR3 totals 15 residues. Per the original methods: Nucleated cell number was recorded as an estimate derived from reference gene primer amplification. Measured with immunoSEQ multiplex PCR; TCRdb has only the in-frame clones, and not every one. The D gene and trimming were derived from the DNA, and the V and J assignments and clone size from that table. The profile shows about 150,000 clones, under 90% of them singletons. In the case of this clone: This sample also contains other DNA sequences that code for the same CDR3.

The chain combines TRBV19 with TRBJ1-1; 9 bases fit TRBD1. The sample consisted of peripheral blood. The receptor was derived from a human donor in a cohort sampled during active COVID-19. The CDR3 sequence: CASSPNRDRVTEAFF. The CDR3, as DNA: TGTGCCAGTAGTCCTAACCGGGACAGGGTTACTGAAGCTTTCTTT.